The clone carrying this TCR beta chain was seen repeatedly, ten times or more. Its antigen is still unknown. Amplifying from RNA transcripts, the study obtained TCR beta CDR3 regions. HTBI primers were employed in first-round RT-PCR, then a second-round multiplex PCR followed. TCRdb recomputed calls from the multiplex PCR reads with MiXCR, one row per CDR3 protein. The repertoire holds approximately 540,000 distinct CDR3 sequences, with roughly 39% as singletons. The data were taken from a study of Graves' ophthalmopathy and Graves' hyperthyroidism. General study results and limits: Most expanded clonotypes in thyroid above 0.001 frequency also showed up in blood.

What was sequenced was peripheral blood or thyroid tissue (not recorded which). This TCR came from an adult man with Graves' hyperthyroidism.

The CDR3 sequence: CASSIQGGGEQYF. CDR3 DNA sequence: TGTGCCAGCAGCATTCAGGGGGGAGGAGAGCAGTACTTC. This rearrangement joins TRBV9 to TRBJ2-7; D is possibly TRBD1 (7 bases). V lost 4 bases, J lost 7 bases, and 15 bases lay in between. There are 13 residues in the CDR3. The germline V gene has CDR1 SGDLS and CDR2 YYNGEE. The entire variable domain, with the rest obtained from reference TRBV9 and TRBJ2-7, is as follows: DSGVTQTPKHLITATGQRVTLRCSPRSGDLSVYWYQQSLDQGLQFLIQYYNGEERAKGNILERFSAQQFPDLHSELNLSSLELGDSALYFCASSIQGGGEQYFGPGTRLTVT.